These 5 T cell receptor beta chains share one sample of origin, sequenced in a study of T cells after posttransplantation cyclophosphamide. Treatment was busulfan-fludarabine conditioning, a marrow graft, and cyclophosphamide on days +3 and +4. Profiled with immunoSEQ multiplex PCR; TCRdb holds only in-frame clones, not every one. This sample has some 4,200 clones, with 70% to 80% found just once. The specimen comprised PBMCs, sampled after allogeneic stem cell transplant with posttransplant cyclophosphamide. All receptors derive from a male patient between 40 and 49 years old who received an allogeneic stem cell transplant from a related donor, was CMV-positive, and had acute and chronic GVHD. The graft donor may be the source of some T cells.

The CDR3 coding sequence is TGCGCCAGCAGCTTGGGTGACGGGTACTACGAGCAGTACTTC. Translated: CASSLGDGYYEQYF. The chain recombines TRBV5-1 with TRBJ2-7; D is uncertain. The CDR3 length is 14 residues. The ends were cut back, 0 bases at V and 3 bases at J, with 10 bases in the middle. Germline V lookup: CDR1 SGHRS, CDR2 YFSETQ.

The chain employs TRBV29-1 and TRBJ2-6; D unclear. Trimming removed 4 bases from V and 1 base from J, with 5 bases in between. This CDR3 has 13 amino acids. Germline CDR1 SQVTM, CDR2 ANQGSEA. The CDR3 DNA reads as TGCAGCGTTGCTAGTTCTGGGGCCAACGTCCTGACTTTC. This codes for CSVASSGANVLTF.

This clone was recorded once. The chain recombines TRBV10-3 with TRBJ2-1, with TRBD2 as a possible D gene (5 bases). CDR1 and CDR2 from the germline V gene are ENHRY and SYGVKD. V was clipped by 9 bases and J by 5 bases, with 14 bases between them. The CDR3 covers 13 residues. The CDR3: CAIQVSGNNEQFF. In nucleotides, the CDR3 is TGTGCCATACAAGTTTCGGGGAACAATGAGCAGTTCTTC.

This chain joins TRBV7-9 and TRBJ1-2, with D possibly being TRBD1 (5 bases). Trimming took 5 bases from V and 5 from J, leaving 15 bases between them. Germline lookup yields CDR1 SEHNR and CDR2 FQNEAQ (reference sequence). The CDR3 totals 14 residues. CDR3 sequence: CASSARPGGYGYTF. CDR3 DNA sequence: TGTGCCAGCAGCGCCCGTCCCGGGGGATATGGCTACACCTTC.

This clone was detected only once. J is TRBJ2-1 and V is TRBV27; TRBD2 agrees at 14 bases. V trimming: 5 bases; J trimming: 0 bases; junction bases outside the gene matches: 12. This CDR3 is built from 20 residues. Germline CDR1 is MNHEY and CDR2 is SMNVEV (reference sequence). CDR3 bases: TGTGCCAGCAGTCTAACACCCGGGACTAGCGGGGGAAGCTCCTACAATGAGCAGTTCTTC. It codes for CASSLTPGTSGGSSYNEQFF.